This T cell receptor beta chain appears in the sequencing data of a study of T-cell memory formation after mild COVID-19. Regarding the study as a whole: Shrinking CD4+ clones resided mostly in CM and EM, and CD8+ ones in EMRA.

MiXCR, run by TCRdb on the 5' RACE reads, gives a single entry per CDR3 protein. The data hold over 150,000 distinct CDR3 sequences, with less than 20% observed a single time. On this clonotype: Its cognate antigen is unknown.

The CDR3 length is 14 residues. Germline CDR1 is SGHTA and CDR2 is FQGTGA. Trimming cost V 1 base and J 7 bases, with 8 bases left between them. This TCR was sampled from a man aged 18-30 years who had mild COVID-19 (a few samples of this study predate the infection). Cell type and time point are not known. The chain employs TRBV7-3 and TRBJ1-6; D is ambiguous. The sequenced sample consisted of PBMCs or a T cell subset sorted from them (not recorded which). CDR3: CASSLSVLNSPLHF. In DNA form, the CDR3 reads TGTGCCAGCAGCTTAAGCGTGTTAAATTCACCCCTCCACTTT.